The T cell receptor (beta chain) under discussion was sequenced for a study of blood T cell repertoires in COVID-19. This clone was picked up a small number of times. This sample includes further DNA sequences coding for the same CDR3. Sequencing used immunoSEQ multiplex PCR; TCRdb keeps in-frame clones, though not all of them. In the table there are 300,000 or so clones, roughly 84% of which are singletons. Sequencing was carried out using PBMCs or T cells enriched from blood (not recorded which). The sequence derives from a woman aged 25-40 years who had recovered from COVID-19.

The CDR3 DNA sequence: TGTGCCAGCAGTCCTAGACAGGGGGATACGCAGTATTTT. Translated, it gives CASSPRQGDTQYF. V is TRBV12-3 or TRBV12-4 and J is TRBJ2-3; 8 bases map to TRBD1. The CDR3 totals 13 residues. The V segment lost 5 bases and the J segment 6 bases; nucleotides outside the gene matches: 4.